This T cell receptor beta chain was recovered during a study of cytomegalovirus exposure and HLA in healthy donors (dated by TCRdb to 2017 to 2019). Regarding the study in general: An earlier analysis of roughly 630 of the donors reported approximately 300 Gb of sequence data and around 110 million unique TCR beta sequences from 150 million to 200 million T cells. An early release that covered several hundred HLA-typed donors contained approximately 300 gigabases of sequencing data and tens of millions of unique TCR sequences. Of the 350 to 450 genotyped donors, 81% fell in the genetic ancestry cluster associated with self-reported Caucasian donors. The study aimed to test whether signatures of past pathogen exposure could be identified by cataloging public T cell receptors. The study profiled the T cell repertoires of about 720 subjects by immunosequencing and related them to cytomegalovirus serostatus. Besides the first cohort of more than 650 subjects, a separate validation cohort made up of over 100 different subjects was used. To predict cytomegalovirus infection status, the study combined high-throughput TCR immunosequencing, statistical association of individual TCRs with disease status, and machine learning. A later analysis re-analyzed previously published TCR beta repertoires from hundreds of donors and added high-resolution HLA genotyping to study TCR occurrence patterns. Rather than using new phenotypic data, the later analysis identified candidate immune exposures from TCR beta sequences and from how often those sequences occurred across donors. In an earlier analysis of a few hundred of the donors, high-throughput TCR beta sequencing was used to judge whether each TCR beta V gene segment behaved as functional or pseudogenic. Alongside the repertoire data, information on donor age, sex, ethnicity and CMV serostatus was compiled. A later genetic analysis took genome-wide SNP genotypes for about three fifths of the 666 donors and used that subset as a discovery cohort. Every repertoire in the discovery cohort had been generated on one and the same sequencing platform. HLA typing included class I and class II loci at four-digit resolution. Typing coverage varied by locus: roughly 620-630 donors for A, B, C, DRB1 and DQB1; more than 500 for DQA1; approximately 610 for DPA1; roughly 450 for DPB1. About 5 DR-DQ haplotypes were handled as single units for association and clustering, since linkage in the cohort was strong. Across roughly 420 genotyped donors of the cohort, an average of about 200,000 unique TCR beta nucleotide sequences per donor were sequenced, and roughly 18% of those sequences were non-productive. Results the study describes overall, beyond this receptor: In both the original and validation cohorts, the classifier was reported to diagnose cytomegalovirus status with high specificity and sensitivity. In a later analysis, the rate of TCR association differed among HLA loci, with DRB1 alleles having the most associated TCRs and HLA-C alleles having the fewest. In vitro tests confirmed that a few of the cytomegalovirus-associated TCR beta chains recognize cytomegalovirus antigens. In an earlier analysis of more than 450 of the donors, most TCR beta V segments were observed in productive rearrangements about 87% or about 30% of the time, broadly matching IMGT annotations. In a later analysis, most CMV-associated TCR beta chains were found to appear HLA-restricted, with HLA associations seemingly driven largely by CMV exposure. Because HLA typing was unavailable for some donors at each locus, only the typed subset was used in association tests. According to the authors, the approach could potentially be generalized to other disease states and immunological phenotypes. In this cohort, only TCR beta chains were sequenced, and detectable features were limited by the absence of alpha or paired-chain data. Linkage disequilibrium might explain the correlated functional status among segregating V segments, but an unknown experimental factor could not be ruled out. Immune exposure information for the cohort was limited to CMV serostatus. Some IMGT-functional V segments, including TRBV6-2 and TRBV6-3, could not be told apart with the 87-base-pair reads, so those segments were excluded. In a later genetic analysis, a missense DCLRE1C variant was associated with V-gene and J-gene trimming of TCR beta chains, and the association was replicated in an independent cohort. A further reported finding was that TCR beta sequences accurately predicted the HLA-A and HLA-B alleles for most subjects in the first cohort. Presence/absence analyses assumed roughly uniform sequencing depth across donors, an assumption that may not hold. A cluster of highly shared sequence variants was judged likely to be a technical artifact of the sequencing pipeline. When HLA alleles, especially DR and DQ, strongly co-occurred, TCR associations were difficult to assign to individual alleles. Most TCR sequences were seen in very few donors, while some public TCRs were found in many individuals. Roughly 17 rarely observed V segments, including chromosome 9 orphons, were excluded from the earlier analysis of some 590 of the donors because counts were too low. At a false discovery rate of 0.05, a later analysis linked around 15,000 TCR beta sequences to specific HLA alleles. According to a later genetic analysis, donors in an Asian-associated ancestry cluster had fewer N-insertions in productive TCRs than the approximately 670-donor mean. The study listed around 160 TCR beta chains as associated with cytomegalovirus. A later analysis found that HLA-associated TCR beta chains were more clonally expanded and had lower generation probabilities than equally common non-associated chains. According to a later analysis, parvovirus B19, influenza, CMV and Epstein-Barr virus appeared linked to several top co-occurrence clusters.

The cohort comprised under 700 healthy bone marrow donors. At the time of sampling, every cohort member was nominally healthy, though immune exposures that went unrecorded were likely present. The donor was CMV seropositive and was included in the group of around 300 seropositive cohort members. A peripheral blood sample was collected from each donor, and TCR beta sequencing was performed on peripheral blood mononuclear cells. Genomic DNA was extracted from the blood cell samples with the Qiagen DNeasy Blood Extraction Kit. Of note for this clone: This clone's antigen is unknown. No quality values exist for individual bases; no much larger clone is one base distant.

The germline V gene encodes CDR1 PRHDT and CDR2 FYEKMQ (reference sequence). For this chain, trimming is 1 base at the V end and 0 bases at the J end, and the number of junction bases without a gene match is 4. The CDR3 runs 18 amino acids, cysteine and phenylalanine included. Only CDR3 DNA remains: 54 bases, in frame from the first base. Library method: the immunoSEQ multiplex PCR assay. For the multiplex PCR, a mixture combining 60 forward primers for TCR Vbeta segments and 13 reverse primers for TCR Jbeta segments was used. The CDR3 region of rearranged TCR beta genes was amplified from genomic DNA by a multiplex PCR assay. The Illumina HiSeq System was used to sequence the amplified TCR beta libraries as 87-base-pair reads. The authors processed their data as follows. A later analysis tallied tens of millions of unique TCR beta chains across the 660 or so repertoires, and about 10 million of those chains were shared by two or more donors. Raw reads were error-corrected and collapsed into unique sequences by a nearest-neighbor algorithm in which closely related sequences were merged to remove PCR and sequencing errors. CDR3 sequences were aligned to IMGT reference sequences to assign V, D and J gene segments. For a sequence to be retained, at least a six-nucleotide match to both a V gene segment and a J gene segment was required. A rearrangement counted as productive if the CDR3 had no stop codons and remained in frame with V and J, and every other rearrangement counted as non-productive. Following IMGT convention, CDR3 was defined as the stretch from the second conserved V-encoded cysteine up to the conserved J-encoded phenylalanine. The earlier analysis of more than 450 of the donors excluded sequences that lacked an unambiguous match to a single V gene segment. In an earlier analysis of approximately 550 of the donors, V segments were called functional above 56.7% productive rearrangements and were called segregating when the between-donor standard deviation exceeded 5%. A statistical classification framework was built to diagnose cytomegalovirus status from the catalog of TCR beta chain sequences. A later analysis assigned V and J genes by comparing TCR nucleotide sequences with IMGT/GENE-DB human TR gene sequences. The TCRdist pipeline was used in a later analysis to assign CDR3 sequences and most-parsimonious VDJ recombination scenarios. In a later analysis, each TCR beta chain was defined by its CDR3 amino acid sequence together with its V-gene family, and reads without a unique V-gene family were excluded. A later analysis removed several hundred highly shared, low-generation-probability nucleotide sequences to deal with suspected cross-contamination and a sequencing artifact. A later analysis calculated a clonal expansion index for each public chain from normalized within-repertoire ranks of inferred template counts. In a later analysis, generation probabilities were computed with a VDJ recombination model fitted to out-of-frame rearrangements, and the resulting probabilities were checked against IGoR. In a later analysis, hypergeometric tests were used to score TCR-TCR, TCR-HLA and TCR-CMV co-occurrence, with a repertoire-size bias correction applied to TCR pairs. False discovery rates were estimated in a later analysis by permuting HLA or CMV assignments 20 times. In a later analysis, co-occurring TCRs were grouped using DBSCAN, and TCRdist sequence similarity was added for clustering within HLA-allele-positive subsets. Repertoires with fewer than 30,000 or more than 120,000 public chains, plus five repertoires with anomalous nucleotide sharing, were excluded from co-occurrence clustering. TCRdb retrieved this table from immuneACCESS and kept in-frame rearrangements only. Not all clones are present; in checked studies, unresolved V genes account for under half, and no reason is known for the remainder. That table gives V, J and clone size, and the DNA gave D and trimming. This sample comprises fewer than 250,000 clones, over 60% of them detected only once. The ten largest clones represent over 4% of the sample.

This chain joins TRBV13 to TRBJ2-6; TRBD1 matches 9 bases in the middle. The material sequenced was PBMCs. The clonotype originates from a man younger than 40 in good health and CMV-seropositive. The nucleotides read TGTGCCAGCAGCTTAGAGACAGGGGGTGGCTCTGGGGCCAACGTCCTGACTTTC. This yields the protein CASSLETGGGSGANVLTF.